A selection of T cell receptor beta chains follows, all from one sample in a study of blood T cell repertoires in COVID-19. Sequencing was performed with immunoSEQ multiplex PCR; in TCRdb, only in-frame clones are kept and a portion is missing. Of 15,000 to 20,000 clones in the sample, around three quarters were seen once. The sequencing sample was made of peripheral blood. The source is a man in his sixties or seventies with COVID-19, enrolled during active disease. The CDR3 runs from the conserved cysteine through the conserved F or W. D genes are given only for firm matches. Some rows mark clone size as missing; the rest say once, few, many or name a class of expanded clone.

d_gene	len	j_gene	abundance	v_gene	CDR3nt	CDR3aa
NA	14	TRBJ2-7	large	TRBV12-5	TGTGCTAGTGGTTTGGCGACAGACACTTACGAGCAGTACTTC	CASGLATDTYEQYF
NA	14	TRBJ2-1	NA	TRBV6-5	TGTGCCAGCAGTTACTCGAGGGGGGGCAATGAGCAGTTCTTC	CASSYSRGGNEQFF
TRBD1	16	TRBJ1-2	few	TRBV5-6	TGTGCCAGCAGCAAGCCGCTAGGGGGACAGGACTATGGCTACACCTTC	CASSKPLGGQDYGYTF
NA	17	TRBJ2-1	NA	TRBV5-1	TGCGCCAGCAGCTTGGGACCTACAGCTGACTCCTACAATGAGCAGTTCTTC	CASSLGPTADSYNEQFF
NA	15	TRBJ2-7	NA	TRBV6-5	TGTGCCAGCAGTTACGACCAGGGTCACAACTACGAGCAGTACTTC	CASSYDQGHNYEQYF
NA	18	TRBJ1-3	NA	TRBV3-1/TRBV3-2	TGTGCCAGCAGCTCGAAGGGGGGGCGGTCCCAAACGGGAAACACCATATATTTT	CASSSKGGRSQTGNTIYF
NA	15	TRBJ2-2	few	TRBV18	TGTGCCAGCTCACCTCGGGAGAGCAACACCGGGGAGCTGTTTTTT	CASSPRESNTGELFF
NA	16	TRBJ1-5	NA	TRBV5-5	TGTGCCAGCAGCTTAGCTGGGAGTGTGGTTGGTCAGCCCCAGCATTTT	CASSLAGSVVGQPQHF
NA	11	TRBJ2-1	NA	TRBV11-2	TGTGCCAGCAGCCTGGGGGGTGAGCAGTTCTTC	CASSLGGEQFF
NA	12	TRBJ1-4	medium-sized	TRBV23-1	TGCGCCAGGTCTAGTGGTTGTGAAAAACTGTTTTTT	CARSSGCEKLFF
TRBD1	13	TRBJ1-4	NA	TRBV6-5	TGTGCCACGACAGGGGGACCTAATGAAAAACTGTTTTTT	CATTGGPNEKLFF
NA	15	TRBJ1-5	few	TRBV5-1	TGCGCCAGCAGCTTGGCGGGGGGCCCCCTGCAGCCCCAGCATTTT	CASSLAGGPLQPQHF
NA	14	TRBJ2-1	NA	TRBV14	TGTGCCAGCAGCCAATCGAGTTCCCTCAATGAGCAGTTCTTC	CASSQSSSLNEQFF
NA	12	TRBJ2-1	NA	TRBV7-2	TGTGCCAGCAGTCTCAGCCCTAGTGTGCAGTTCTTC	CASSLSPSVQFF
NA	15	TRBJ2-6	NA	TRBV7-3	TGTGCCAGCAGCCCACAATTCTCTGGGGCCAACGTCCTGACTTTC	CASSPQFSGANVLTF
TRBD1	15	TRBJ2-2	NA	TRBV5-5	TGTGCCAGCAGCCCCACGGGACAGGGGTCCGGGGAGCTGTTTTTT	CASSPTGQGSGELFF
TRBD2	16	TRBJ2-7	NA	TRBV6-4	TGTGCCAGCAGTGATCAAGAGACTAGCGGTGCGATCGAGCAGTACTTC	CASSDQETSGAIEQYF
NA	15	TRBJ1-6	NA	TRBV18	TGTGCCAGCTCGCTGGAGAGCTCCTATAATTCACCCCTCCACTTT	CASSLESSYNSPLHF
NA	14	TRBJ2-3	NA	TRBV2	TGTGCCAGCAAGAGGGGGGGTAGCACAGATACGCAGTATTTT	CASKRGGSTDTQYF
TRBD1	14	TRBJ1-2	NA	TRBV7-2	TGTGCCAGCAGCCAACAGGGGGATCGGTATGGCTACACCTTC	CASSQQGDRYGYTF
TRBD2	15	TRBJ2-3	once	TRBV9	TGTGCCAGCAGTGATCGGACTAGCGGGAGGGATACGCAGTATTTT	CASSDRTSGRDTQYF
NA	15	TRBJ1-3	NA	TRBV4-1	TGCGCCAGCAGCCAAGATCCCATCCCTGGAAACACCATATATTTT	CASSQDPIPGNTIYF
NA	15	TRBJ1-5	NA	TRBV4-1	TGCGCCAGCAGCCGGGAACAGGGTAGGGTCCAGCCCCAGCATTTT	CASSREQGRVQPQHF
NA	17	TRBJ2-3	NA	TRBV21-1	TGTGCCAGCAGCAAGGCCCTGGCGGGCGGTTTTATGGGTACGCAGTATTTT	CASSKALAGGFMGTQYF
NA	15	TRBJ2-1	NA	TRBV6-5	TGTGCCAGCAGTTACCAGGCTACAATATTCAATGAGCAGTTCTTC	CASSYQATIFNEQFF
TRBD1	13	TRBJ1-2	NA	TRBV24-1	TGTGCCACCAGTAAACGCACAGGGGATGGCTACACCTTC	CATSKRTGDGYTF
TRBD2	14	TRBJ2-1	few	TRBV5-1	TGCGCCAGCAGGGCGGGAGGGGCTTACAATGAGCAGTTCTTC	CASRAGGAYNEQFF
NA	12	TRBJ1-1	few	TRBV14	TGTGCCAGCAGCTCTAGGTATACTGAAGCTTTCTTT	CASSSRYTEAFF
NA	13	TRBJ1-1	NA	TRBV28	TGTGCCAGCAGTTTCCCAGGGAAAACTGAAGCTTTCTTT	CASSFPGKTEAFF
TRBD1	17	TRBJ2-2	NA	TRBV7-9	TGTGCCAGCAGCTTAAGCCGACAGGGGGCGATAACCGGGGAGCTGTTTTTT	CASSLSRQGAITGELFF
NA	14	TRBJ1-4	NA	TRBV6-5	TGTGCCAGCAGTTACCTTTACTCGAGGGAAAAACTGTTTTTT	CASSYLYSREKLFF
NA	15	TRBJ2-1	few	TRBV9	TGTGCCAGCAGTCGTAGCCTTTCCGCCTACAATGAGCAGTTCTTC	CASSRSLSAYNEQFF
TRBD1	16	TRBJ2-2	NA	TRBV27	TGTGCCAGCAGCCCGGGGGACAGGGCGAACACCGGGGAGCTGTTTTTT	CASSPGDRANTGELFF
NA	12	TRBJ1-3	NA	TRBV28	TGTGCCAGCAGTCCTCGGGGAAACACCATATATTTT	CASSPRGNTIYF
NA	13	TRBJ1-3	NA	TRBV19	TGTGCCAGCTCGCAGGGGAGCTCGGACACCATATATTTT	CASSQGSSDTIYF
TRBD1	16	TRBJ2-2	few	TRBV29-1	TGCAGCGTTCTTTATCCGGGACAGGGGGGAACCGGGGAGCTGTTTTTT	CSVLYPGQGGTGELFF
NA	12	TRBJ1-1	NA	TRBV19	TGTGCCAGTAGTTCAGGGGTCACTGAAGCTTTCTTT	CASSSGVTEAFF
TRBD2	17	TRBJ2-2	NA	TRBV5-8	TGTGCCAGCAGCTTATATCCGGGAGGGGCATACACCGGGGAGCTGTTTTTT	CASSLYPGGAYTGELFF
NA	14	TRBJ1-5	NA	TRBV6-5	TGTGCCAGCACCCGGGGAAATAGCAATCAGCCCCAGCATTTT	CASTRGNSNQPQHF
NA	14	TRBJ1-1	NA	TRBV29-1	TGCAGCGTAGCTCCGGGACAACCGAACACTGAAGCTTTCTTT	CSVAPGQPNTEAFF
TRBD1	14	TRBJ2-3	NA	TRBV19	TGTGCCAGTCGCACAGGGGGCAGGACAGATACGCAGTATTTT	CASRTGGRTDTQYF
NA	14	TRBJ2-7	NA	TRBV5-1	TGCGCCAGCAGCTTGGGTGCAGGGCAGGACGAGCAGTACTTC	CASSLGAGQDEQYF
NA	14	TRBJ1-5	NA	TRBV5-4	TGTGCCAGCAGCTTGGAAGCAGGGGATCAGCCCCAGCATTTT	CASSLEAGDQPQHF
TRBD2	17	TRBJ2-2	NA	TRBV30	TGTGCCTGGAGCGGACTAGCGGGGAGCTCGAACACCGGGGAGCTGTTTTTT	CAWSGLAGSSNTGELFF